Sequencing of this T cell receptor beta chain was carried out in a study of T cell responses to AZD1222 COVID-19 vaccine. This clone was observed a handful of times. Its antigen is not identified. Profiling relied on immunoSEQ multiplex PCR, and the TCRdb table lists in-frame clones only, not all of them. In the table there are 200,000 to 250,000 clones, roughly 91% of which are singletons. Findings and limits, study-wide: Females outnumbered males among donors, who were mostly white British; clonal diversity was possibly underestimated. The breadth and depth of Spike-specific TCRs increased once two AZD1222 doses had been given. The study found vaccine-associated CD4 TCRs spanning spike, dominant at 160-218 and 743-854. Repertoires in all cases were sampled only once the peak T cell response had passed.

V shed 1 base and J shed 4 bases, with 16 bases lying between them. CDR1 is SGHAT, CDR2 FQNNGV, per germline. The CDR3 extends over 16 amino acids. The rearrangement joins TRBV11-2 to TRBJ2-5; possibly TRBD2 for D (5 bases). This receptor was taken from an adult in good health. The material sequenced was peripheral blood, taken on day 0 of MenACWY control vaccination. CDR3 region: CASSLVAGSAGETQYF. DNA of the CDR3: TGTGCCAGCAGCTTAGTTGCGGGTTCAGCCGGAGAGACCCAGTACTTC.